Here is one T cell receptor (beta chain) with its context. Trimming stripped 0 bases from V and 2 bases from J, with 9 bases between. The germline V gene has CDR1 SGDLS and CDR2 YYNGEE. This CDR3 has 14 residues. This sample was included in a study of T cell responses to AZD1222 COVID-19 vaccine. Repertoires were generated with immunoSEQ multiplex PCR, while TCRdb's copy carries only in-frame clones and drops some. The sample contains tens of thousands of clones, around 83% of which appear only once. The source is an adult in good health. The sample consisted of peripheral blood, taken on day 0 of AZD1222 vaccination. The chain couples TRBV9 to TRBJ2-7; D is unresolved. CDR3 protein: CASSVGQETYEQYF. The CDR3 DNA reads as TGTGCCAGCAGCGTAGGGCAGGAGACCTACGAGCAGTACTTC.